A single sample is the source of the 11 T cell receptor beta chains below, sequenced in a study of human T cells and chemical hapten exposure. Time point of the sample: patch test 1, 2 weeks after DPC sensitization. Sample treatment: therapeutic diphenylcyclopropenone sensitization with weekly scalp DPC. TCRdb re-analysed the RACE reads in MiXCR, keeping a single row per CDR3 protein. The sample gives 95,000 to 150,000 distinct CDR3 sequences, approximately 14% of which show up once; 0.7% to 0.95% is in the top ten. The specimen comprised whole blood, sampled in connection with sensitization to the hapten diphenylcyclopropenone (DPC). Source of these receptors: a man aged 18-30 years with alopecia areata. Some clones in this sample may be carry-over from other donors' samples.

The chain links TRBV7-9 to TRBJ1-2; a weak D match, TRBD1 (6 bases). CDR1 and CDR2 from the germline V gene are SEHNR and FQNEAQ (reference sequence). V dropped 3 bases and J dropped 1 base, with 9 bases sitting between them. This CDR3 region has 14 residues. This chain's CDR3 is CASSFSDSNYGYTF. Here the CDR3 DNA reads TGTGCCAGCAGCTTTTCGGACAGTAACTATGGCTACACCTTC. The variable domain in full, completed from reference TRBV7-9 and TRBJ1-2, reads DTGVSQNPRHKITKRGQNVTFRCDPISEHNRLYWYRQTLGQGPEFLTYFQNEAQLEKSRLLSDRFSAERPKGSFSTLEIQRTEQGDSAMYLCASSFSDSNYGYTFGSGTRLTVV.

CDR3 in amino acids: CASSDRGVQNIQYF. CDR3 bases: TGTGCCAGCAGTGACAGGGGAGTCCAAAACATTCAGTACTTC. J is TRBJ2-4 and V is TRBV6-5, with 8 bases aligning to TRBD1. Germline lookup yields CDR1 MNHEY and CDR2 SVGAGI. With 5 bases clipped from V and 5 bases from J, the junction kept 5 bases outside the gene matches. This CDR3 region has 14 residues.

Only a few counts were recorded for this clonotype. CDR3 in amino acids: CATSDQGAYYGYTF. The CDR3 nucleotides are TGTGCCACCAGTGACCAGGGGGCGTACTATGGCTACACCTTC. The rearrangement links TRBV24-1 to TRBJ1-2; 8 bases line up with TRBD1. This CDR3 comprises 14 residues. CDR1 KGHDR and CDR2 SFDVKD come from the germline V gene. Losses at the gene ends were 4 bases for V and 3 bases for J; bases not matched to a gene: 3.

This clonotype showed up just a few times. The chain recombines TRBV9 with TRBJ2-1, with D tentatively TRBD1 (5 bases). Trimming removed 0 bases from V and 4 bases from J, with 11 bases in between. The CDR3 runs 15 residues. The V gene's germline CDR1 is SGDLS and CDR2 YYNGEE. The CDR3 loop reads CASSVESTGYNEQFF. CDR3 bases: TGTGCCAGCAGCGTAGAATCCACAGGATACAATGAGCAGTTCTTC.

This clonotype appeared a few times. The chain combines TRBV3-1 with TRBJ2-2, with 7 bases fitting TRBD1. From germline, CDR1 is LGHDT and CDR2 YNNKEL (reference sequence). The CDR3 has 16 amino acids. V lost 2 bases to trimming and J lost 4 bases; unmatched junction nucleotides: 7. The CDR3: CASSQLRGSGTGELFF. The CDR3 coding sequence is TGTGCCAGCAGCCAACTCAGGGGGTCGGGCACCGGGGAGCTGTTTTTT.

This clonotype was seen more than once but under ten times. The chain joins TRBV6-5 to TRBJ1-6; D may be TRBD1 (6 bases). The germline gives CDR1 MNHEY, CDR2 SVGAGI. Between the trimmed V and J ends, which lost 7 bases and 3 bases, there was a span of 16 bases. This CDR3 has 16 residues. CDR3 DNA: TGTGCCAGCACGCCGGCAGGGGAGAACTATAATTCACCCCTCCACTTT. Translation gives CASTPAGENYNSPLHF.

The genes are TRBV6-6 and TRBJ2-5; no definite D call. Germline V gene data show CDR1 as MNHNY and CDR2 as SVGAGI (reference sequence). This CDR3 has 11 amino acids. The V and J ends lost 7 bases and 5 bases respectively, with 8 bases between them. In DNA form, the CDR3 reads TGTGCCAGCAACGACGGGGAGACCCAGTACTTC. Protein: CASNDGETQYF.

This clonotype was detected only a few times. This rearrangement joins TRBV7-2 to TRBJ1-6, with D tentatively TRBD1 (5 bases). The CDR3 covers 15 residues. Trimming removed 1 base at V and 6 bases at J, with 10 bases between. Germline V gene data show CDR1 as SGHTA and CDR2 as FQGNSA. The CDR3, as DNA: TGTGCCAGCAGCTTAGTTTCGGGGCGTAATTCACCCCTCCACTTT. This translates into CASSLVSGRNSPLHF. Full variable domain (remainder filled in from reference TRBV7-2 and TRBJ1-6): GAGVSQSPSNKVTEKGKDVELRCDPISGHTALYWYRQSLGQGLEFLIYFQGNSAPDKSGLPSDRFSAERTGGSVSTLTIQRTQQEDSAVYLCASSLVSGRNSPLHFGNGTRLTVT.

By proportion, this clonotype is medium-sized. The rearrangement joins TRBV11-2 to TRBJ2-3, with 7 bases lining up with TRBD2. Per the germline V gene, CDR1 is SGHAT and CDR2 is FQNNGV. Trimming removed 3 bases from V and 0 bases from J; junction bases left unmatched: 9. The length of the CDR3 is 17 residues. CDR3 protein: CASSFPPGGQSTDTQYF. The CDR3 DNA reads as TGTGCCAGCAGCTTCCCCCCGGGAGGCCAAAGCACAGATACGCAGTATTTT. Full variable domain (missing parts from reference TRBV11-2 and TRBJ2-3): EAGVAQSPRYKIIEKRQSVAFWCNPISGHATLYWYQQILGQGPKLLIQFQNNGVVDDSQLPKDRFSAERLKGVDSTLKIQPAKLEDSAVYLCASSFPPGGQSTDTQYFGPGTRLTVL.

This clonotype appeared many times. The chain has TRBV6-2 or TRBV6-3 and TRBJ2-7; 11 bases match TRBD2. V dropped 6 bases and J dropped 2; count of bases not matched to a gene: 3. This CDR3 contains 14 residues. Germline CDR1 is MNHEY and CDR2 is SVGEGT. In DNA, the CDR3 is TGTGCCAGCAGCCAACTAGCGGGGGCCTACGAGCAGTACTTC. Protein product: CASSQLAGAYEQYF.

Ten or more counts support this clonotype. The V and J genes are TRBV29-1 and TRBJ1-2; D is possibly TRBD1 (6 bases). Germline V gene lookup returns CDR1 SQVTM and CDR2 ANQGSEA. Trimming took 8 bases from V and 2 from J, leaving 15 bases between them. This CDR3 comprises 13 residues. CDR3 sequence: CSTAPGGNYGYTF. Here the CDR3 DNA reads TGCAGCACCGCTCCGGGGGGCAACTATGGCTACACCTTC.